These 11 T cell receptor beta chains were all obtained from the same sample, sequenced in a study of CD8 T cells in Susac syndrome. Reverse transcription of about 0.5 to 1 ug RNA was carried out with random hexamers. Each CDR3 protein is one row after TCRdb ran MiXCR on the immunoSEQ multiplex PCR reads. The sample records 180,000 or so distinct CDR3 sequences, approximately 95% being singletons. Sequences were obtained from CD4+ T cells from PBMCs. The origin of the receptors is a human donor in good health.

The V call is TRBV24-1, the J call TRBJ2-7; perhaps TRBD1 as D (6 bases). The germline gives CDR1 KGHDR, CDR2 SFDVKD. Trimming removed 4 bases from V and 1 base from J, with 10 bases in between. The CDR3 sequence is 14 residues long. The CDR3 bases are TGTGCCACCAGTGACAGACAGGCGTCCTACGAGCAGTACGTC. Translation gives CATSDRQASYEQYV.

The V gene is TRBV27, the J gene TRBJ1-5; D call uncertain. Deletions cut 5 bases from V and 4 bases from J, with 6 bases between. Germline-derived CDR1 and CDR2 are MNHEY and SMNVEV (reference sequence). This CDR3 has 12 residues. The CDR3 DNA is TGTGCCAGCAGTGACGTGAATCAGCCCCAGCATTTT. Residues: CASSDVNQPQHF.

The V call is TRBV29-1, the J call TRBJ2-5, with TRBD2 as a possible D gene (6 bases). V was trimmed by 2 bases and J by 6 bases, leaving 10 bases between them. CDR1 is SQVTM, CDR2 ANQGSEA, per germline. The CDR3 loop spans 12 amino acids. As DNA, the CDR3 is TGCAGCGTTGAAACTAGCAGACAGACCCAGTACTTC. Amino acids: CSVETSRQTQYF.

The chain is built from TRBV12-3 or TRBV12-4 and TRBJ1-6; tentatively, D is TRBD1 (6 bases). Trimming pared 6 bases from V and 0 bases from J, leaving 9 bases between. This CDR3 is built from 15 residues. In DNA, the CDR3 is TGTGCCAGCAGCACAGGGAGCTCCTATAATTCACCCCTCCACTTT. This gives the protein CASSTGSSYNSPLHF.

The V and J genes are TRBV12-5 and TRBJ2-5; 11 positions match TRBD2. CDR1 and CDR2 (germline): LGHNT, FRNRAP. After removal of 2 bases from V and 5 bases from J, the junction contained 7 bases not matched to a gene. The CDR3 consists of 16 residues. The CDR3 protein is CASGLSSGGAMETQYF. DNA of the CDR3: TGTGCTAGTGGTTTGAGTAGCGGGGGGGCGATGGAGACCCAGTACTTC.

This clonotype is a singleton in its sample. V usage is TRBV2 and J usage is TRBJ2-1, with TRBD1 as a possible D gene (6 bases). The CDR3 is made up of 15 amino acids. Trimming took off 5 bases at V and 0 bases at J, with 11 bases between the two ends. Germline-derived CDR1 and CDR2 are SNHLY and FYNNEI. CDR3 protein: CASSLDRPSYNEQFF. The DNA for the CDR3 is TGTGCCAGCAGTTTAGACAGGCCCTCCTACAATGAGCAGTTCTTC.

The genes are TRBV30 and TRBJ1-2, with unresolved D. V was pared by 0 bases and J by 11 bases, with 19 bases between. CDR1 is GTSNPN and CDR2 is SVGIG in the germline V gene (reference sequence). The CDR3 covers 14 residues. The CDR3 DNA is TGTGCCTGGAGTGTACGTTCGGGTCCGGTGGGGTACACCTTC. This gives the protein CAWSVRSGPVGYTF. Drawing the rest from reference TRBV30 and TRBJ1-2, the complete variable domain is SQTIHQWPATLVQPVGSPLSLECTVEGTSNPNLYWYRQAAGRGLQLLFYSVGIGQISSEVPQNLSASRPQDRQFILSSKKLLLSDSGFYLCAWSVRSGPVGYTFGSGTRLTVV.

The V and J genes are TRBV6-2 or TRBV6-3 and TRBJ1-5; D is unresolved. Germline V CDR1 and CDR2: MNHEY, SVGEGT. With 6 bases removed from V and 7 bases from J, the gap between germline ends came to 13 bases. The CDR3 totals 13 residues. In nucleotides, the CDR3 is TGTGCCAGCAGCCGTCGTCCGGGACAGCCCCAGCATTTT. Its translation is CASSRRPGQPQHF.

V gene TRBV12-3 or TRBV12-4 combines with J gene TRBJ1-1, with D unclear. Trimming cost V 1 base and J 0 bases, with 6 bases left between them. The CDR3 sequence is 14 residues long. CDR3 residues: CASSLETVNTEAFF. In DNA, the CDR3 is TGTGCCAGCAGTTTAGAGACCGTGAACACTGAAGCTTTCTTT.

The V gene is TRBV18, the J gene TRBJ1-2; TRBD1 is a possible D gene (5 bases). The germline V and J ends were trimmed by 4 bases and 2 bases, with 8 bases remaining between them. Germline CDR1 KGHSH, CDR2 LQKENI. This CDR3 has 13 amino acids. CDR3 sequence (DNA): TGTGCCAGCTCACGACGGGACAACTATGGCTACACCTTC. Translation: CASSRRDNYGYTF. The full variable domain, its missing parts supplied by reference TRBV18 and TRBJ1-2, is NAGVMQNPRHLVRRRGQEARLRCSPMKGHSHVYWYRQLPEEGLKFMVYLQKENIIDESGMPKERFSAEFPKEGPSILRIQQVVRGDSAAYFCASSRRDNYGYTFGSGTRLTVV.

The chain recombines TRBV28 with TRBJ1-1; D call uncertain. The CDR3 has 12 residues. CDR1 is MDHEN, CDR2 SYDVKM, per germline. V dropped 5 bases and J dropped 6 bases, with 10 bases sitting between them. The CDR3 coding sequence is TGTGCCAGCAGTACGGGAATCCCTGAAGCTTTCTTT. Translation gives CASSTGIPEAFF.